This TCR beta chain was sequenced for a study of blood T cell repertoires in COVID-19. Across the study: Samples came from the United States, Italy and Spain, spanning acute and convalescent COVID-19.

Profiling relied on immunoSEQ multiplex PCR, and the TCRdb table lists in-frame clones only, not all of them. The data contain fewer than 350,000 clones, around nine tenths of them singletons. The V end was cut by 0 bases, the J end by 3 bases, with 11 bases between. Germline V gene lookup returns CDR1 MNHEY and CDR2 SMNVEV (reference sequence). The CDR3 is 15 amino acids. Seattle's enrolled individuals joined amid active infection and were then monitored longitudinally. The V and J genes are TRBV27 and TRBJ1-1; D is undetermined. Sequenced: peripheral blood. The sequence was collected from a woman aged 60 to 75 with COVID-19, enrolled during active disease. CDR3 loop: CASSLSEGADTEAFF. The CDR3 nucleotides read TGTGCCAGCAGTTTATCAGAGGGAGCGGACACTGAAGCTTTCTTT.